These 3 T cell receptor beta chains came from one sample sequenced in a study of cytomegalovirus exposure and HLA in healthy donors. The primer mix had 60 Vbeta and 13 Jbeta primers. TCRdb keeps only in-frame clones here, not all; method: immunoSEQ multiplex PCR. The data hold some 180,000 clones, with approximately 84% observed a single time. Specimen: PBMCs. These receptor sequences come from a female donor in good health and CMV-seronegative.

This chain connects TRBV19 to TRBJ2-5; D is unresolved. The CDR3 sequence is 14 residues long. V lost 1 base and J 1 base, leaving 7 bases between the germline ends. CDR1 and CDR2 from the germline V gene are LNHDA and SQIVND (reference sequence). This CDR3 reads CASSIGSGQETQYF. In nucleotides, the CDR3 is TGTGCCAGTAGTATAGGTTCAGGCCAAGAGACCCAGTACTTC.

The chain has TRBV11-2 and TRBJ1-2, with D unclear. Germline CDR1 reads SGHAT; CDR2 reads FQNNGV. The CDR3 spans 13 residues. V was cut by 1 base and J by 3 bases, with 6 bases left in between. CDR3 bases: TGTGCCAGCAGCTTAGCTGGGCACTATGGCTACACCTTC. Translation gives CASSLAGHYGYTF.

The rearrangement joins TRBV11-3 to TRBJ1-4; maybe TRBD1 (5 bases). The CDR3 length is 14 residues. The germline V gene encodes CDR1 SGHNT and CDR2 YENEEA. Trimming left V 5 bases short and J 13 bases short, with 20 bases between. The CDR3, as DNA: TGTGCCAGCAGCCCGCAGGGCGGGACCTCGGGACTGTTTTTT. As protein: CASSPQGGTSGLFF.